One and the same sample provided the 14 T cell receptor beta chains below, sequenced in a study of CD8 T cells in ankylosing spondylitis. Using its own MiXCR run on the 5' RACE reads, TCRdb lists one record per CDR3 protein. The sample has under 250,000 distinct CDR3 sequences; roughly 10% are singletons. Sequenced: blood, either unsorted or a sorted T cell fraction (not recorded which). These receptors originate from a male donor with ankylosing spondylitis or in good health (not recorded which).

This clonotype appeared a few times. This sequence joins TRBV12-3 or TRBV12-4 and TRBJ1-1; D is undetermined. V lost 3 bases and J lost 5, with 10 bases in between. The CDR3 consists of 13 residues. DNA for the CDR3: TGTGCCAGCAGTTTCCGAGTAACGACTGAAGCTTTCTTT. It translates to CASSFRVTTEAFF.

This clonotype came up a few times. CDR3 in amino acids: CASSRAEGETQYF. CDR3 nucleotide sequence: TGTGCCAGCAGCCGGGCCGAGGGGGAGACCCAGTACTTC. The genes are TRBV11-2 and TRBJ2-5; D is possibly TRBD1 or TRBD2 (5 bases each). The germline V gene has CDR1 SGHAT and CDR2 FQNNGV. Trimming removed 5 bases from V and 5 bases from J, with 12 bases in between. CDR3 length: 13 residues.

About this clonotype: The junction and the germline gene differ at one end; a read error may be behind it. This chain connects TRBV12-3 or TRBV12-4 to TRBJ2-1, with TRBD2 matching over 16 bases. The CDR3 is 19 residues long. Here the CDR3 DNA reads TGTGCCAGCAGGGAACCGGGACTAGCGGGAGGGAGCTCCTACAATGAGCAGCTCTTC. Translation: CASREPGLAGGSSYNEQLF.

This chain links TRBV28 with TRBJ2-1, with TRBD2 matching over 14 bases. CDR3 length equals 19 residues. In germline, CDR1 is MDHEN, CDR2 SYDVKM. The junction had 22 bases not matched to a gene; V was cut back by 9 bases and J by 9 bases. The CDR3 DNA is TGTGCCAGTCGAGACAGTGGGTTTACGGGACTAGCGGGAGTCAGTGAGCAGTTCTTC. Translating gives CASRDSGFTGLAGVSEQFF.

This clonotype occurred many times. This sequence joins TRBV20-1 and TRBJ2-3, with D possibly being TRBD2 (7 bases). The CDR3 is made up of 15 amino acids. Between the trimmed V and J ends, which lost 3 bases and 2 bases, there was a span of 15 bases. CDR1 DFQATT and CDR2 SNEGSKA come from the germline V gene (reference sequence). CDR3 loop: CSASRRGQYTDTQYF. The CDR3 DNA follows: TGCAGTGCTAGTCGGCGGGGGCAATACACAGATACGCAGTATTTT.

This clonotype was seen at least ten times. The genes are TRBV29-1 and TRBJ1-1, with D possibly matching TRBD1 (5 bases). Germline CDR1 is SQVTM and CDR2 is ANQGSEA. The CDR3 has 12 amino acids. The V end lost 3 bases, the J end lost 4 bases, and 9 bases lay between the germline ends. In DNA, the CDR3 is TGCAGCGTTGACAGGGATAGCACTGAAGCTTTCTTT. Translating gives CSVDRDSTEAFF.

This chain joins TRBV2 and TRBJ2-7; D is undetermined. Trimming took off 6 bases at V and 0 bases at J, with 9 bases between the two ends. The CDR3 runs 13 residues. Germline V gene sequence: CDR1 SNHLY, CDR2 FYNNEI. CDR3 region: CASSWASSYEQYF. The CDR3 DNA reads TGTGCCAGCAGCTGGGCGAGCTCCTACGAGCAGTACTTC.

This clonotype showed up just a few times. This rearrangement joins TRBV12-3 or TRBV12-4 to TRBJ2-6; D unresolved. CDR3 length: 15 amino acids. Trimming removed 7 bases at V and 0 bases at J, with 10 bases between. DNA for the CDR3: TGTGCCAGCAAGGTTTTCCTCTCTGGGGCCAACGTCCTGACTTTC. It codes for CASKVFLSGANVLTF.

At least ten counts were recorded for this clonotype. The chain combines TRBV29-1 with TRBJ2-3; 8 bases line up with TRBD2. With 7 bases clipped from V and 1 base from J, the junction kept 7 bases outside the gene matches. The CDR3 extends over 14 amino acids. CDR1 is SQVTM, CDR2 ANQGSEA, per germline. The CDR3 DNA sequence: TGCAGCGCAAGCGGGAGTGGGGGCACAGATACGCAGTATTTT. It translates to CSASGSGGTDTQYF.

This clonotype has ten or more counts. V gene TRBV5-1 combines with J gene TRBJ2-3, with D possibly matching TRBD1 (6 bases). Germline V gene data show CDR1 as SGHRS and CDR2 as YFSETQ. The CDR3 has 15 amino acids. The V and J ends lost 0 bases and 4 bases respectively, with 12 bases between them. Here the CDR3 DNA reads TGCGCCAGCAGCTTGGATAGTGGGGGCCCAGATACGCAGTATTTT. This translates into CASSLDSGGPDTQYF. The full variable domain, with the rest looked up from reference TRBV5-1 and TRBJ2-3, is KAGVTQTPRYLIKTRGQQVTLSCSPISGHRSVSWYQQTPGQGLQFLFEYFSETQRNKGNFPGRFSGRQFSNSRSEMNVSTLELGDSALYLCASSLDSGGPDTQYFGPGTRLTVL.

The chain carries TRBV5-1 and TRBJ2-4, with TRBD2 identical over 7 bases. The CDR3 is 17 residues long. In germline, CDR1 is SGHRS, CDR2 YFSETQ. J was trimmed by 3 bases and V by 4 bases; bases with no gene match: 13. In DNA form, the CDR3 reads TGCGCCAGCAGCCCCCGCGGGGGTGGTGAAGTCAAAAACATTCAGTACTTC. Its translation: CASSPRGGGEVKNIQYF.

This clonotype showed up many times. The CDR3 here is CASSPQGLAGGREQYF. For the CDR3, the DNA is TGTGCCAGCAGTCCCCAGGGACTAGCGGGAGGGAGAGAGCAGTACTTC. This chain joins TRBV12-3 or TRBV12-4 and TRBJ2-7; 16 bases are shared with TRBD2. J gave up 7 bases and V 5 bases, and 8 bases lay outside the gene matches. This CDR3 region has 16 residues.

This chain links TRBV6-2 or TRBV6-3 with TRBJ2-5, with 10 bases aligning to TRBD2. The germline V gene has CDR1 MNHEY and CDR2 SVGEGT. The CDR3 spans 15 residues. V lost 5 bases and J lost 1; bases outside the gene matches: 4. Here the CDR3 reads CASSPRTSGQETQYF. The CDR3 DNA sequence: TGTGCCAGCAGTCCGAGGACTAGCGGCCAAGAGACCCAGTACTTC.

This clonotype was counted only a few times. This chain uses TRBV2 with TRBJ2-3; D might be TRBD1 or TRBD2, each matching 7 bases. The CDR3 extends over 15 amino acids. CDR1 and CDR2 from the germline V gene are SNHLY and FYNNEI. The V and J ends lost 4 bases and 0 bases respectively, with 11 bases between them. The CDR3 protein is CASSGQGLSTDTQYF. CDR3 DNA: TGTGCCAGCAGTGGACAGGGACTAAGCACAGATACGCAGTATTTT.